This T cell receptor (beta chain) is drawn from a study of blood T cells in healthy people across ages. Study-wide findings and caveats: Correlation between TCR beta diversity and naive T cell percentage was strong.

The second PCR ran about 7 to 12 cycles with a sample-barcoded 5' primer and J-beta primers. TCRdb independently ran MiXCR on the 5' RACE reads; one entry per CDR3 protein. The table has 1,300,000 or so distinct CDR3 sequences, roughly 60% seen once. Worth noting for this clonotype: Its antigen is unknown.

The TCR comes from a man aged 18 to 35 in good health. Sequenced input: blood.

CDR3 sequence (DNA): TGTGCCAGCAGCCAAGGGGCACTAGCAACTTCCAATGAGCAGTTCTTC. This encodes CASSQGALATSNEQFF. The V call is TRBV4-2, the J call TRBJ2-1; D is perhaps TRBD2 (6 bases). Trimming removed 1 base from V and 6 bases from J, with 16 bases in between. The CDR3 length is 16 residues. Per germline, CDR1 LGHNA and CDR2 YNFKEQ.